This TCR beta chain was recorded in a study of PD-1 blockade in mismatch repair-deficient tumors. Across the whole study: Patients had approximately 11 mismatch repair-deficient cancer types and were previously treated and progressing.

The V gene's germline CDR1 is LNHDA and CDR2 SQIVND (reference sequence). The V end lost 8 bases, the J end lost 6 bases, and 14 bases lay between the germline ends. The CDR3 is 13 amino acids. Mismatch repair deficiency was confirmed in all patients, by PCR or immunohistochemistry. The TCR-sequenced patients were a few responders to pembrolizumab. Remarks on this clone: Its antigen is unknown.

Overall study findings and caveats: Tumor-resident clones, often absent from pretreatment blood, expanded after pembrolizumab and then contracted.

Clones were sequenced by immunoSEQ multiplex PCR, and TCRdb holds only the in-frame ones, with some missing. The sample lists 120,000 or so clones; 86% were seen once. The sample consisted of peripheral blood, taken 44 weeks after starting pembrolizumab. This TCR derives from an adult with mismatch repair-deficient cancer. This rearrangement joins TRBV19 to TRBJ1-5, with a weak D call TRBD1 (6 bases). Here the CDR3 reads CASESGVGQPQHF. DNA for the CDR3: TGTGCCAGTGAGTCAGGGGTTGGTCAGCCCCAGCATTTT.